Following are 26 T cell receptor beta chains from one sample sequenced in a study of cytomegalovirus exposure and HLA in healthy donors. The PCR was carried out with 60 Vbeta primers and 13 Jbeta primers. The data were produced by immunoSEQ multiplex PCR, yet TCRdb's version contains in-frame clones alone and is incomplete. In the table there are approximately 110,000 clones, about 82% of which are singletons. Material: PBMCs. These receptors all stem from a man aged 45-65 years in good health and CMV-seronegative.

V usage is TRBV19 and J usage is TRBJ1-1; D call uncertain. V was cut by 4 bases and J by 2 bases, with 14 bases left in between. The CDR3 spans 15 residues. Germline values: CDR1 LNHDA, CDR2 SQIVND (reference sequence). The CDR3 nucleotides read TGTGCCAGTAGTAACGTCGCGCGAGCCAACACTGAAGCTTTCTTT. It codes for CASSNVARANTEAFF.

In its sample, this clone was seen a few times. The rearrangement links TRBV6-5 to TRBJ1-1, with no clear D. The CDR3 runs 14 residues. Germline loops: CDR1 MNHEY, CDR2 SVGAGI. V was cut by 7 bases and J by 3 bases, with 15 bases left in between. The CDR3 protein is CASTLEPRDTEAFF. In nucleotides, the CDR3 is TGTGCCAGCACCTTAGAACCCCGGGACACTGAAGCTTTCTTT.

This clone was found a few times. The chain recombines TRBV30 with TRBJ1-2; D may be TRBD1 (5 bases). The V end lost 5 bases, the J end lost 6 bases, and 19 bases lay between the germline ends. The germline V gene has CDR1 GTSNPN and CDR2 SVGIG (reference sequence). This CDR3 region has 14 residues. The CDR3 here is CAWDKPGLTHGYTF. As DNA, the CDR3 is TGTGCCTGGGATAAACCGGGACTGACCCATGGCTACACCTTC.

J is TRBJ1-4 and V is TRBV7-9; a possible D gene is TRBD1 (6 bases). This CDR3 has 15 amino acids. CDR1 SEHNR and CDR2 FQNEAQ come from the germline V gene (reference sequence). V gave up 5 bases and J gave up 2 bases, with 12 bases separating them. The CDR3 here is CASSPAGATNEKLFF. CDR3 nucleotide sequence: TGTGCCAGCAGCCCCGCGGGGGCTACTAATGAAAAACTGTTTTTT.

This rearrangement joins TRBV29-1 to TRBJ2-6; TRBD1 is a possible D gene (5 bases). V was shortened by 7 bases and J by 1 base, with 14 bases between the two germline ends. The CDR3 is made up of 15 amino acids. Germline V gene data show CDR1 as SQVTM and CDR2 as ANQGSEA. The CDR3 here is CSAHPDSSGANVLTF. The CDR3 DNA reads TGCAGCGCTCACCCCGACAGTTCTGGGGCCAACGTCCTGACTTTC.

The chain is built from TRBV21-1 and TRBJ2-7; the D call in the table, TRBD1, was not verified against the DNA. TRBV21-1 is deemed a pseudogene. The CDR3 has 14 residues. The CDR3, as DNA: TGTGCCAGCAGCCCGCAGACAGAATGGGCCGAGCAGTACGTC. As protein: CASSPQTEWAEQYV.

The V and J genes are TRBV25-1 and TRBJ2-1, with 12 bases aligning to TRBD2. Germline values: CDR1 MGHDK, CDR2 SYGVNS. The ends lost 6 bases at V and 6 bases at J; junction bases unmatched: 6. This CDR3 is built from 15 residues. The chain's CDR3 is CASRASGGAGNEQFF. In DNA, the CDR3 is TGTGCCAGCAGGGCTAGCGGGGGGGCAGGCAATGAGCAGTTCTTC.

V and J are TRBV19 and TRBJ1-5, with 7 bases identical to TRBD1. Trimming took 3 bases from V and 9 from J; bases not matched to a gene: 11. The CDR3 is made up of 15 amino acids. Germline V gene lookup returns CDR1 LNHDA and CDR2 SQIVND (reference sequence). This CDR3 reads CASSIAHRGGGPQHF. Here the CDR3 DNA reads TGTGCCAGTAGTATTGCACACAGGGGTGGTGGGCCCCAGCATTTT.

J is TRBJ2-6 and V is TRBV7-2; 9 bases are shared with TRBD2. There are 18 residues in the CDR3. Germline V gene sequence: CDR1 SGHTA, CDR2 FQGNSA. Trimming at V came to 3 bases and at J to 2 bases, leaving 8 bases not matched to a gene. The CDR3 nucleotides read TGTGCCAGCAGCTTGGGGGCGGGGGGGGTCACTGGGGCCAACGTCCTGACTTTC. Residues: CASSLGAGGVTGANVLTF.

Comment on this clone: The junction and the germline gene differ at one end; a read error may be behind it. The chain joins TRBV7-9 to TRBJ1-1, with TRBD1 as a possible D gene (5 bases). CDR3 size: 14 residues. Germline-derived CDR1 and CDR2 are SEHNR and FQNEAQ (reference sequence). For the CDR3, the DNA is TGTTCCAGCAGCCCCCAGACAGAGAACACTGAAGCTTTCTTT. This sequence encodes CSSSPQTENTEAFF. Full variable domain (missing parts from reference TRBV7-9 and TRBJ1-1): DTGVSQNPRHKITKRGQNVTFRCDPISEHNRLYWYRQTLGQGPEFLTYFQNEAQLEKSRLLSDRFSAERPKGSFSTLEIQRTEQGDSAMYLCSSSPQTENTEAFFGQGTRLTVV.

The chain carries TRBV5-1 and TRBJ2-3; no clear D. Germline V lookup: CDR1 SGHRS, CDR2 YFSETQ. The CDR3 covers 14 residues. V lost 4 bases and J 2 bases, leaving 11 bases between the germline ends. The CDR3 bases are TGCGCCAGCAGCCCGACGACAAACACAGATACGCAGTATTTT. It is translated as CASSPTTNTDTQYF.

This CDR3 is CASSSRQGAIGYTF. In nucleotides, the CDR3 is TGCGCCAGCAGCTCCCGACAGGGGGCTATTGGCTACACCTTC. The V gene is TRBV4-1, the J gene TRBJ1-2, with 10 bases identical to TRBD1. The CDR3 extends over 14 amino acids. Germline CDR1 and CDR2: MGHRA and YSYEKL. V lost 5 bases, J lost 7 bases, and 7 bases stayed unmatched.

This chain uses TRBV2 with TRBJ2-7; TRBD1 agrees at 10 bases. The V gene end was trimmed by 7 bases and the J gene end by 5 bases; junction bases not matched to a gene: 8. CDR1 and CDR2 from the germline V gene are SNHLY and FYNNEI. The CDR3 runs 14 residues. CDR3 coding DNA: TGTGCCAGCAAGACCGGGACAGGGGACCACGAGCAGTACTTC. Its protein is CASKTGTGDHEQYF.

The chain uses TRBV5-1 and TRBJ2-5; 8 bases are shared with TRBD1. Germline CDR1 reads SGHRS; CDR2 reads YFSETQ. CDR3 length equals 16 residues. V shed 0 bases, J shed 1 base, and the junction held 5 bases outside the gene matches. The CDR3 here is CASSLGTGNVQETQYF. The CDR3 DNA reads TGCGCCAGCAGCTTGGGGACAGGGAATGTCCAAGAGACCCAGTACTTC.

This clone has just one count. This chain uses TRBV5-5 with TRBJ1-6; TRBD1 is a possible D gene (5 bases). The CDR3 length is 17 residues. V was pared by 2 bases and J by 3 bases, with 15 bases between. From germline, CDR1 is SGHKS and CDR2 YYEKEE (reference sequence). The CDR3 DNA reads as TGTGCCAGCAGCTTTGAGACGGGACTTGTCTATAATTCACCCCTCCACTTT. Encoded protein: CASSFETGLVYNSPLHF.

The rearrangement links TRBV25-1 to TRBJ2-5; tentative D call: TRBD2 (5 bases). CDR3 length: 14 residues. CDR1 is MGHDK, CDR2 SYGVNS, per germline. V shed 2 bases and J shed 1 base, with 8 bases lying between them. CDR3 amino acids: CASSEDEGQETQYF. The CDR3 DNA follows: TGTGCCAGCAGTGAAGACGAGGGCCAAGAGACCCAGTACTTC.

The CDR3, as DNA: TGTGCCAGCAGCCCATGGGACAGGGACGGCTACACCTTC. It codes for CASSPWDRDGYTF. The V call is TRBV5-5, the J call TRBJ1-2; 9 bases fit TRBD1. The CDR3 extends over 13 amino acids. CDR1 is SGHKS, CDR2 YYEKEE, per germline (reference sequence). After removal of 4 bases from V and 8 bases from J, the junction contained 6 bases not matched to a gene.

This chain joins TRBV28 and TRBJ2-7; 12 bases are shared with TRBD2. In germline, CDR1 is MDHEN, CDR2 SYDVKM. The CDR3 is made up of 18 amino acids. The trim removed 7 bases at V and 0 bases at J, leaving 13 bases unmatched. The CDR3, as DNA: TGTGCCAGCACCCCTAGCGGACTAGCGGGGACCAGCTCCTACGAGCAGTACTTC. Translated: CASTPSGLAGTSSYEQYF. The entire variable domain, with the rest obtained from reference TRBV28 and TRBJ2-7, is as follows: DVKVTQSSRYLVKRTGEKVFLECVQDMDHENMFWYRQDPGLGLRLIYFSYDVKMKEKGDIPEGYSVSREKKERFSLILESASTNQTSMYLCASTPSGLAGTSSYEQYFGPGTRLTVT.

The J gene is TRBJ2-3, the V gene TRBV6-1; possibly TRBD2 for D (5 bases). CDR1 MNHNS and CDR2 SASEGT come from the germline V gene. The ends were cut back, 8 bases at V and 0 bases at J, with 12 bases in the middle. The CDR3 is 14 amino acids. The chain's CDR3 is CASQWEPSTDTQYF. Written as DNA, the CDR3 is TGTGCCAGCCAATGGGAGCCTAGCACAGATACGCAGTATTTT.

This sequence joins TRBV5-1 and TRBJ2-2, with D hard to call. The CDR3 runs 14 residues. Trimming pared 0 bases from V and 7 bases from J, leaving 10 bases between. CDR1 is SGHRS and CDR2 is YFSETQ in the germline V gene. CDR3 nucleotides: TGCGCCAGCAGCTTGGACACTGCGGACGGGGAGCTGTTTTTT. Its protein product is CASSLDTADGELFF. The whole variable domain, remainder taken from reference TRBV5-1 and TRBJ2-2, is KAGVTQTPRYLIKTRGQQVTLSCSPISGHRSVSWYQQTPGQGLQFLFEYFSETQRNKGNFPGRFSGRQFSNSRSEMNVSTLELGDSALYLCASSLDTADGELFFGEGSRLTVL.

This chain connects TRBV6-1 to TRBJ1-5, with 7 bases lining up with TRBD1. The germline V gene has CDR1 MNHNS and CDR2 SASEGT. This CDR3 has 14 amino acids. J was trimmed by 3 bases and V by 8 bases; bases with no gene match: 7. Here the CDR3 reads CASSMGQPNQPQHF. CDR3 nucleotides: TGTGCCAGCTCAATGGGACAGCCCAATCAGCCCCAGCATTTT.

Only a few counts were recorded for this clone. The chain uses TRBV7-2 and TRBJ2-5; D gene unclear. V was clipped by 1 base and J by 2 bases, with 5 bases between them. CDR1 is SGHTA and CDR2 is FQGNSA in the germline V gene. The CDR3 has 13 residues. The CDR3 loop reads CASSLDRQETQYF. CDR3 bases: TGTGCCAGCAGCTTAGACAGACAAGAGACCCAGTACTTC.

The chain is built from TRBV18 and TRBJ2-5, with TRBD2 identical over 7 bases. CDR1 is KGHSH, CDR2 LQKENI, per germline. This CDR3 is built from 15 residues. The junction had 9 bases not matched to a gene; V was cut back by 6 bases and J by 2 bases. CDR3 sequence (DNA): TGTGCCAGCTCCCCCCGGGGGGTCCTTCAAGAGACCCAGTACTTC. Translating it yields CASSPRGVLQETQYF. The variable domain in full, with the rest retrieved from reference TRBV18 and TRBJ2-5, is NAGVMQNPRHLVRRRGQEARLRCSPMKGHSHVYWYRQLPEEGLKFMVYLQKENIIDESGMPKERFSAEFPKEGPSILRIQQVVRGDSAAYFCASSPRGVLQETQYFGPGTRLLVL.

Of note for this clone: The sample contains more than one DNA sequence encoding this CDR3. The V and J genes are TRBV7-2 and TRBJ2-7; 8 positions match TRBD2. The CDR3 contains 15 residues. With V trimmed by 5 bases and J by 3 bases, 9 bases remained unmatched. CDR1 is SGHTA, CDR2 FQGNSA, per germline. CDR3 region: CASSPTSGELYEQYV. The CDR3 nucleotides are TGTGCCAGCAGCCCCACTAGCGGAGAGCTCTACGAGCAGTACGTC.

The CDR3 nucleotides read TGTGCCAGCAGTTACAGTTCAGGGGCTGTGGAAAAACTGTTTTTT. Protein: CASSYSSGAVEKLFF. This rearrangement joins TRBV6-5 to TRBJ1-4, with D maybe TRBD1 (6 bases). CDR3 length equals 15 residues. The V gene lost 2 bases and the J gene lost 8 bases, with 15 bases spanning the gap. Germline-derived CDR1 and CDR2 are MNHEY and SVGAGI.

The V call is TRBV28, the J call TRBJ1-5; tentatively, D is TRBD1 (5 bases). Trimming took 7 bases from V and 4 from J, leaving 20 bases between them. Germline-derived CDR1 and CDR2 are MDHEN and SYDVKM. This CDR3 is built from 16 residues. CDR3 loop: CASTPSELRGNQPQHF. CDR3 bases: TGTGCCAGCACACCCTCCGAGCTTAGGGGTAATCAGCCCCAGCATTTT.